A selection of T cell receptor beta chains follows, all from one sample in a study of CD8+CD57+ T cells in acquired aplastic anemia. In TCRdb, the reads were re-called with MiXCR into one record per CDR3 protein. This table has under 200,000 distinct CDR3 sequences, about 50% appearing once. The material sequenced was sorted CD4+, CD8+, or CD8+CD57+ T cells (not recorded which) from PBMCs. Receptor source: a human donor with aplastic anemia. Each CDR3 is given with its conserved first and last residue. Fields, in order: D gene, J gene, clone size, V gene, CDR3 protein, CDR3 DNA. A D gene is named only where the DNA matches it firmly. Size is omitted from some rows. Given values are once, few, many or a class for expanded clones.

>TRBD1|TRBJ1-5|many|TRBV13
CAGGSQGTISHFRNQPQHF
TGTGCCGGCGGTTCACAGGGGACAATCAGCCATTTCCGAAATCAGCCCCAGCATTTT
>.|TRBJ2-2|.|TRBV6-1
CASSDIHGAFTGELFF
TGTGCCAGCAGTGATATCCATGGGGCTTTTACCGGGGAGCTGTTTTTT
>.|TRBJ2-1|.|TRBV10-3
CAIQSGDSYNEQFF
TGTGCCATCCAAAGTGGGGACTCCTACAATGAGCAGTTCTTC
>.|TRBJ2-7|many|TRBV2
CASSEYSGSYEQYF
TGTGCCAGCAGTGAATATAGCGGCTCCTACGAGCAGTACTTC
>.|TRBJ2-7|many|TRBV30
CAWEGAPNEQYF
TGTGCCTGGGAGGGCGCTCCTAACGAGCAGTACTTC
>TRBD1|TRBJ1-2|.|TRBV29-1
CSVTGGWDYGYTF
TGCAGCGTCACAGGGGGCTGGGACTATGGCTACACCTTC
>.|TRBJ1-4|once|TRBV4-3
CASSPQWRYNEKLFF
TGCGCCAGCAGCCCCCAGTGGAGGTATAATGAAAAACTGTTTTTT
>TRBD1|TRBJ2-2|few|TRBV11-2
CASSTRDRADNENTGELFF
TGTGCCAGCAGCACCCGGGACAGGGCCGATAACGAGAACACCGGGGAGCTGTTTTTT
>.|TRBJ2-7|.|TRBV20-1
CSATTGMNEQYF
TGCAGTGCCACAACAGGGATGAACGAGCAGTACTTC
>.|TRBJ1-1|.|TRBV11-2
CASSLQGTAEAFF
TGTGCCAGCAGCTTACAGGGTACGGCTGAAGCTTTCTTT
>.|TRBJ1-6|.|TRBV2
CASSERNSPLHF
TGTGCCAGCAGTGAAAGGAATTCACCCCTCCACTTT
>.|TRBJ1-3|.|TRBV5-6
CASSRGLLSGNTIYF
TGTGCCAGCAGCAGGGGACTTCTCTCTGGAAACACCATATATTTT
>.|TRBJ2-3|few|TRBV29-1
CSVEQATDTQYF
TGCAGCGTTGAACAAGCGACAGATACGCAGTATTTT
>TRBD1|TRBJ1-6|.|TRBV5-1
CASSSGQGSSPLHF
TGCGCCAGCAGCTCGGGACAGGGCTCTTCACCCCTCCACTTT
>.|TRBJ2-5|.|TRBV2
CASRRGQETQYF
TGTGCCAGCCGGCGGGGCCAAGAGACCCAGTACTTC
>.|TRBJ1-2|.|TRBV12-3/TRBV12-4
CASSGPNYGYTF
TGTGCCAGCAGCGGACCTAACTATGGCTACACCTTC
>TRBD1|TRBJ2-5|.|TRBV7-3
CASSLMGQGGVETQYF
TGTGCCAGCAGCTTAATGGGACAGGGGGGAGTGGAGACCCAGTACTTC
>.|TRBJ1-1|many|TRBV5-1
CASSLRQMNTEAFF
TGCGCCAGCAGCTTAAGGCAGATGAACACTGAAGCTTTCTTT
>TRBD1|TRBJ2-7|many|TRBV7-2
CASSQDRGSNEQYF
TGTGCCAGCAGCCAGGACAGGGGCAGTAACGAGCAGTACTTC
>TRBD1|TRBJ1-6|many|TRBV7-9
CASSPRDRSGASYNSPLHF
TGTGCCAGCAGCCCCCGGGACAGATCCGGGGCCTCCTATAATTCACCCCTCCACTTT
>TRBD2|TRBJ2-7|.|TRBV20-1
CSAASGMNTYEQYF
TGCAGTGCGGCTAGCGGGATGAACACCTACGAGCAGTACTTC
>TRBD1|TRBJ1-1|.|TRBV24-1
CATSDLIGTAYEAFF
TGTGCCACCAGTGATTTGATCGGGACAGCTTATGAAGCTTTCTTT
>.|TRBJ1-3|.|TRBV7-4
CASSLGGPGNLNTIYF
TGTGCCAGCAGCTTAGGGGGGCCAGGGAATCTAAACACCATATATTTT
>TRBD1|TRBJ1-1|many|TRBV2
CASRQGLTEAFF
TGTGCCAGCCGACAGGGGCTCACTGAAGCTTTCTTT
>.|TRBJ1-1|few|TRBV27
CASSSSLSGRTEAFF
TGTGCCAGCAGTTCTTCCTTAAGCGGACGCACTGAAGCTTTCTTT
>.|TRBJ1-2|once|TRBV10-2
CANSDGGNYGYTF
TGCGCCAACAGTGATGGGGGTAACTATGGCTACACCTTC
>.|TRBJ1-5|.|TRBV7-2
CASSSNLGNQPQHF
TGTGCCAGCAGCTCTAACCTGGGCAATCAGCCCCAGCATTTT
>.|TRBJ1-6|.|TRBV3-1
CASSGSRTLHF
TGTGCCAGCAGCGGCTCCAGGACCCTCCACTTT
>TRBD1|TRBJ2-6|many|TRBV9
CASSATGSGANVLTF
TGTGCCAGCAGCGCGACAGGGTCTGGGGCCAACGTCCTGACTTTC
>TRBD1|TRBJ2-7|.|TRBV6-1
CASSRTGFHEQYF
TGTGCCAGCTCAAGGACAGGGTTCCACGAGCAGTACTTC
>TRBD2|TRBJ2-1|.|TRBV30
CAWSSLSSGVGLGNEQFF
TGTGCCTGGAGTAGCCTCTCTAGCGGGGTGGGGCTAGGGAATGAGCAGTTCTTC
>TRBD2|TRBJ2-5|many|TRBV7-8
CANTLVLAGGQETQYF
TGTGCCAACACTCTGGTACTAGCGGGGGGTCAGGAGACCCAGTACTTC
>.|TRBJ1-1|few|TRBV15
CATSHQTAEAFF
TGTGCCACCAGCCACCAGACAGCCGAAGCTTTCTTT
>.|TRBJ1-1|.|TRBV6-5
CASSYSAVNTEAFF
TGTGCCAGCAGTTACTCGGCGGTGAACACTGAAGCTTTCTTT
>.|TRBJ2-7|many|TRBV9
CASSGTTYEQYF
TGTGCCAGCAGCGGGACAACCTACGAGCAGTACTTC
>.|TRBJ1-5|many|TRBV5-6
CASSLVGSNQPQHF
TGTGCCAGCAGCTTGGTAGGGAGCAATCAGCCCCAGCATTTT
>.|TRBJ1-1|.|TRBV11-3
CASSLAMNTEAFF
TGTGCCAGCAGCTTAGCAATGAACACTGAAGCTTTCTTT
>.|TRBJ2-5|.|TRBV7-9
CASSSDVRRETQYF
TGTGCCAGCAGCTCAGACGTTCGCCGGGAGACCCAGTACTTC
>.|TRBJ1-1|.|TRBV2
CASPSNTEAFF
TGTGCCAGTCCTTCGAACACTGAAGCTTTCTTT
>.|TRBJ2-7|.|TRBV7-2
CASSLMQGGEQYF
TGTGCCAGCAGCTTAATGCAGGGCGGGGAGCAGTACTTC
>.|TRBJ2-3|few|TRBV6-2/TRBV6-3
CASSYLAGSADTQYF
TGTGCCAGCAGTTATCTAGCCGGGAGCGCAGATACGCAGTATTTT
>TRBD1|TRBJ1-2|.|TRBV15
CATSRSDAGGLNYGYTF
TGTGCCACCAGCAGATCCGACGCAGGGGGTTTGAACTATGGCTACACCTTC
>.|TRBJ2-3|many|TRBV11-1
CASSLFTPSRVLYTDTQYF
TGTGCCAGCAGCTTATTCACGCCTAGCCGAGTTCTTTACACAGATACGCAGTATTTT
>.|TRBJ2-1|.|TRBV15
CATSSAVSGDEQFF
TGTGCCACCAGCAGCGCTGTTAGTGGGGATGAGCAGTTCTTC
>.|TRBJ2-2|.|TRBV7-3
CASSRSSTGELFF
TGTGCCAGCAGCCGTAGTAGCACCGGGGAGCTGTTTTTT
>.|TRBJ2-7|once|TRBV19
CASSPTPYEQYF
TGTGCCAGTAGTCCGACACCGTACGAGCAGTACTTC
>TRBD2|TRBJ2-3|.|TRBV11-1
CASSIVVTSGRAPDTQYF
TGTGCCAGCAGCATAGTCGTGACTAGCGGGAGGGCCCCAGATACGCAGTATTTT
>.|TRBJ2-6|.|TRBV10-3
CAISPSGVGANVLTF
TGTGCCATCAGCCCCTCGGGGGTTGGGGCCAACGTCCTGACTTTC
>TRBD1|TRBJ2-6|.|TRBV7-7
CASSPVPGQGESGANVLTF
TGTGCCAGCAGCCCTGTACCGGGACAGGGTGAATCTGGGGCCAACGTCCTGACTTTC
>.|TRBJ2-4|.|TRBV4-1
CASSQVAMGYDIQYF
TGCGCCAGCAGCCAAGTTGCGATGGGATATGACATTCAGTACTTC
>.|TRBJ1-1|.|TRBV19
CASSPLTGPEAFF
TGTGCCAGTAGTCCCCTTACGGGGCCTGAAGCTTTCTTT
>TRBD2|TRBJ2-7|.|TRBV12-3/TRBV12-4
CASRASGGPEQYF
TGTGCCAGCAGAGCAAGCGGGGGGCCTGAGCAGTACTTC
>.|TRBJ2-7|.|TRBV20-1
CSARDLQGIDEQYF
TGCAGTGCTAGAGATCTACAGGGCATCGACGAGCAGTACTTC
>.|TRBJ2-1|few|TRBV27
CASSSLPPGGDEQFF
TGTGCCAGCAGTTCTCTGCCCCCCGGCGGGGATGAGCAGTTCTTC
>.|TRBJ2-2|few|TRBV7-2
CASVGWGSTGELFF
TGTGCCAGCGTCGGGTGGGGTTCCACCGGGGAGCTGTTTTTT
>.|TRBJ2-1|many|TRBV24-1
CATSEFEGVEQFF
TGTGCCACCAGTGAGTTTGAGGGAGTCGAGCAGTTCTTC
>.|TRBJ1-2|.|TRBV27
CASSLSTTGLSGYTF
TGTGCCAGCAGTTTATCTACAACAGGGTTGAGTGGCTACACCTTC
>.|TRBJ2-7|.|TRBV2
CASSEGQVAAYEQYF
TGTGCCAGCAGTGAAGGTCAGGTGGCGGCCTACGAGCAGTACTTC
>TRBD2|TRBJ2-1|many|TRBV10-2
CASSLLAGPYNEQFF
TGCGCCAGCAGTTTACTAGCGGGACCCTACAATGAGCAGTTCTTC